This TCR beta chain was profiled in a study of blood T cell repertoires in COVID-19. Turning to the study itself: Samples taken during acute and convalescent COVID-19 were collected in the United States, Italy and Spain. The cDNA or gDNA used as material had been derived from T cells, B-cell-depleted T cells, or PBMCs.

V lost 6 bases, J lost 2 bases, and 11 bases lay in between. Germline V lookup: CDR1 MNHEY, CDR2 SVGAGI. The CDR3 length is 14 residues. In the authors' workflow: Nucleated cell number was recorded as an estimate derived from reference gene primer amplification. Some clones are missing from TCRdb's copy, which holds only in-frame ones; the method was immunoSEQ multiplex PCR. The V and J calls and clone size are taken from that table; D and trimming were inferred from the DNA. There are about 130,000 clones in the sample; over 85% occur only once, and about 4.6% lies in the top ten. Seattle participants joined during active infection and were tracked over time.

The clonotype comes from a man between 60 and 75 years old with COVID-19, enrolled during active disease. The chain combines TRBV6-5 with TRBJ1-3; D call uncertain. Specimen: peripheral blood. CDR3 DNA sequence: TGTGCCAGCAGCCGTAGTGGAGCTGGAAACACCATATATTTT. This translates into CASSRSGAGNTIYF.